This passage covers 24 T cell receptor beta chains from one sample sequenced in a study of response to subunit inactivated influenza vaccine. MiXCR was run by TCRdb on the RT-PCR reads, yielding one entry per CDR3 protein. The repertoire holds 700,000 to 900,000 distinct CDR3 sequences, with approximately 22% as singletons. The sample here was PBMCs from blood, taken roughly 5 days after vaccination. These receptors all come from a middle-aged man who received an inactivated influenza vaccine.

This clonotype was counted only a few times. The chain couples TRBV6-2 or TRBV6-3 to TRBJ2-7, with D perhaps TRBD1 (6 bases). CDR3 length: 14 amino acids. Looked up from germline, CDR1 is MNHEY and CDR2 is SVGEGT. Between the trimmed V and J ends, which lost 2 bases and 9 bases, there was a span of 17 bases. DNA of the CDR3: TGTGCCAGCAGTTACGGACAGATGAGCGGAGGGCAGTACTTC. This translates into CASSYGQMSGGQYF.

This clonotype was detected only a few times. This chain connects TRBV4-3 to TRBJ1-1, with no clear D. V dropped 1 base and J dropped 1 base, with 7 bases sitting between them. Germline loops: CDR1 LGHNA, CDR2 YSLEER. The length of the CDR3 is 14 residues. Here the CDR3 reads CASSQVTGNTEAFF. The CDR3 coding sequence is TGCGCCAGCAGCCAAGTGACGGGGAACACTGAAGCTTTCTTT.

This clonotype has more than one count but fewer than ten. The J gene is TRBJ2-3, the V gene TRBV5-1; D possibly corresponds to TRBD2 (6 bases). The germline V gene encodes CDR1 SGHRS and CDR2 YFSETQ. The CDR3 consists of 16 residues. The V gene lost 0 bases and the J gene lost 1 base, with 12 bases spanning the gap. Written as DNA, the CDR3 is TGCGCCAGCAGCTTGGTGCGGGGACCAGGCACAGATACGCAGTATTTT. This translates into CASSLVRGPGTDTQYF.

The V and J genes are TRBV7-9 and TRBJ2-5; perhaps TRBD2 as D (5 bases). This CDR3 region has 15 residues. Trimming cost V 2 bases and J 2 bases, with 12 bases left between them. Germline assignment: CDR1 SEHNR and CDR2 FQNEAQ (reference sequence). As DNA, the CDR3 is TGTGCCAGCAGCTTACTTCAGCGGATACAAGAGACCCAGTACTTC. Translation gives CASSLLQRIQETQYF.

A single count supports this clonotype. V usage is TRBV15 and J usage is TRBJ2-5; 10 bases agree with TRBD1. Germline V CDR1 and CDR2: LNHNV, YYDKDF (reference sequence). This CDR3 is built from 15 residues. The trim removed 3 bases at V and 4 bases at J, leaving 5 bases unmatched. CDR3 protein: CATSRVTGGAETQYF. CDR3 nucleotides: TGTGCCACCAGCAGGGTGACAGGGGGCGCAGAGACCCAGTACTTC.

The CDR3 DNA reads as TGTGCCAGCAGCGATAGCTCTAGCGGGACTCACAATGAGCAGTTCTTC. Translated: CASSDSSSGTHNEQFF. The chain is built from TRBV11-2 and TRBJ2-1; TRBD2 matches at 9 bases. Trimming took 5 bases from V and 5 from J; bases not matched to a gene: 10. Germline CDR1 is SGHAT and CDR2 is FQNNGV. The CDR3 consists of 16 residues.

This clonotype came up a few times. This sequence joins TRBV29-1 and TRBJ2-7; D is tentatively TRBD1 or TRBD2 (5 bases each). Germline assignment: CDR1 SQVTM and CDR2 ANQGSEA. Trimming cost V 6 bases and J 5 bases, with 23 bases left between them. This CDR3 contains 15 residues. CDR3 nucleotides: TGCAGCGTCCAGAGGGATGGGACGGCCGCCGACGAGCAGTACTTC. Protein sequence: CSVQRDGTAADEQYF.

This clonotype showed up just a few times. The chain has TRBV20-1 and TRBJ1-1; D is uncertain. The CDR3 is 13 residues long. Germline CDR1 DFQATT, CDR2 SNEGSKA (reference sequence). V shed 3 bases and J shed 11 bases, with 19 bases lying between them. CDR3 coding DNA: TGCAGTGCTAGTTCGTCCTGGTTCGGTGGGGCTTTCTTT. Amino acid sequence: CSASSSWFGGAFF.

The CDR3 DNA sequence: TGTGCCAGCAGCCAAGGCTGCACCTACTACGAGCAGTACTTC. It is translated as CASSQGCTYYEQYF. This sequence joins TRBV14 and TRBJ2-7; D gene ambiguous. The CDR3 length is 14 residues. The germline V gene has CDR1 SGHDN and CDR2 FVKESK. V lost 1 base and J 3 bases, leaving 10 bases between the germline ends.

This chain connects TRBV7-2 to TRBJ1-1, with no clear D. The germline gives CDR1 SGHTA, CDR2 FQGNSA. The CDR3 consists of 13 residues. Trimming stripped 1 base from V and 5 bases from J, with 8 bases between. CDR3 region: CASSLEGITEAFF. CDR3 sequence (DNA): TGTGCCAGCAGCTTAGAAGGGATAACTGAAGCTTTCTTT. The whole variable domain, remainder taken from reference TRBV7-2 and TRBJ1-1, is GAGVSQSPSNKVTEKGKDVELRCDPISGHTALYWYRQSLGQGLEFLIYFQGNSAPDKSGLPSDRFSAERTGGSVSTLTIQRTQQEDSAVYLCASSLEGITEAFFGQGTRLTVV.

The chain joins TRBV12-3 or TRBV12-4 to TRBJ2-1; 7 positions agree with TRBD2. The CDR3 length is 12 residues. The V segment lost 6 bases and the J segment 6 bases; nucleotides outside the gene matches: 2. CDR3 nucleotides: TGTGCCAGCAGGGGGACTACCAATGAGCAGTTCTTC. Its protein product is CASRGTTNEQFF.

This clonotype appeared a few times. V and J are TRBV20-1 and TRBJ2-1, with 11 bases lining up with TRBD2. This CDR3 is 18 amino acids long. Trimming at V came to 4 bases and at J to 0 bases, leaving 11 bases not matched to a gene. The germline V gene encodes CDR1 DFQATT and CDR2 SNEGSKA (reference sequence). In DNA, the CDR3 is TGCAGTGCTAATGAACTAGCGGGAGCATTTGGCTCCTACAATGAGCAGTTCTTC. This sequence encodes CSANELAGAFGSYNEQFF.

This chain uses TRBV20-1 with TRBJ2-1; 9 bases fit TRBD2. CDR3 length: 17 amino acids. The germline CDR1 and CDR2 sequences are DFQATT and SNEGSKA (reference sequence). With V trimmed by 4 bases and J by 0 bases, 10 bases remained unmatched. CDR3 in DNA: TGCAGTGCTACAACGGTAGCGGGGGTTAGCTCCTACAATGAGCAGTTCTTC. Its translation is CSATTVAGVSSYNEQFF.

This clonotype came up many times. This sequence joins TRBV6-1 and TRBJ2-7; D uncertain. Germline V gene data show CDR1 as MNHNS and CDR2 as SASEGT. The V end lost 6 bases, the J end lost 0 bases, and 9 bases lay between the germline ends. The CDR3 spans 13 residues. The CDR3 DNA reads TGTGCCAGCAGGAGACATATCTCCTACGAGCAGTACTTC. Translating gives CASRRHISYEQYF.

This clonotype was seen only a few times. The chain combines TRBV6-5 with TRBJ2-2; D remains unclear. This CDR3 contains 18 residues. Germline-derived CDR1 and CDR2 are MNHEY and SVGAGI. V lost 6 bases to trimming and J lost 6 bases, with 26 bases between them. The CDR3 loop is CASSLNTIGFDVPGELFF. Written as DNA, the CDR3 is TGTGCCAGCAGCTTAAACACGATAGGGTTCGATGTCCCCGGGGAGCTGTTTTTT.

In this sample, this clonotype turned up once. This sequence joins TRBV10-3 and TRBJ2-7; 11 bases agree with TRBD2. Germline values: CDR1 ENHRY, CDR2 SYGVKD. J lost 3 bases, V lost 2 bases, and 9 bases had no gene match. The CDR3 runs to 17 residues. The CDR3 coding sequence is TGTGCCATCAGTGAGATGGGTAGCGGGAGGGCCTACTACGAGCAGTACTTC. Protein product: CAISEMGSGRAYYEQYF.

This clonotype was detected only a few times. The chain joins TRBV6-2 or TRBV6-3 to TRBJ2-5, with D possibly matching TRBD2 (5 bases). Germline CDR1 is MNHEY and CDR2 is SVGEGT. V lost 6 bases, J lost 4 bases, and 18 bases lay in between. The CDR3 spans 15 residues. CDR3 in DNA: TGTGCCAGCAGCCTGACCGGACTGGAATCAGAGACCCAGTACTTC. Protein product: CASSLTGLESETQYF.

The genes are TRBV7-8 and TRBJ1-1; D call uncertain. V was cut by 1 base and J by 2 bases, with 8 bases left in between. The CDR3 extends over 14 amino acids. CDR1 is SGHVS, CDR2 FQNEAQ, per germline. As DNA, the CDR3 is TGTGCCAGCAGCTTAGTCACCGCTAACACTGAAGCTTTCTTT. Its protein product is CASSLVTANTEAFF.

This chain's CDR3 is CASSLGGGGGYEQYF. CDR3 DNA: TGCGCCAGCAGCTTGGGTGGTGGCGGCGGCTACGAGCAGTACTTC. V and J are TRBV5-1 and TRBJ2-7; D is unresolved. CDR1 is SGHRS, CDR2 YFSETQ, per germline. The CDR3 runs 15 residues. V lost 0 bases and J lost 3, with 13 bases in between.

The chain recombines TRBV12-3 or TRBV12-4 with TRBJ2-7; 8 bases line up with TRBD2. This CDR3 spans 16 amino acids. The V and J ends lost 6 bases and 5 bases, in that order; junction bases with no gene match: 15. The CDR3, as DNA: TGTGCCAGCAGCCTACTCCTGGGCGGGGGGTTCCACGAGCAGTACTTC. Protein sequence: CASSLLLGGGFHEQYF.

This clonotype was picked up many times. The chain joins TRBV6-5 to TRBJ2-3, with TRBD2 identical over 7 bases. The J segment lost 1 base and the V segment lost 0 bases, leaving 1 base of the junction unmatched. Germline V lookup: CDR1 MNHEY, CDR2 SVGAGI. This CDR3 region has 15 residues. For the CDR3, the DNA is TGTGCCAGCAGTTACTCCACTAGCGGCACAGATACGCAGTATTTT. As protein: CASSYSTSGTDTQYF.

There are a few counts of this clonotype. The rearrangement joins TRBV7-9 to TRBJ2-7, with D unclear. The CDR3 contains 12 residues. Germline V gene data show CDR1 as SEHNR and CDR2 as FQNEAQ (reference sequence). V was trimmed by 4 bases and J by 6 bases, leaving 10 bases between them. The CDR3 DNA follows: TGTGCCAGCAGCTCCCTTCTCGGCGAGCAGTACTTC. This gives the protein CASSSLLGEQYF.

The sample holds a few counts of this clonotype. The rearrangement uses TRBV3-1 and TRBJ2-6; D may be TRBD1 (6 bases). CDR1 is LGHDT and CDR2 is YNNKEL in the germline V gene (reference sequence). The CDR3 is 17 amino acids. The V and J ends lost 6 bases and 0 bases respectively, with 15 bases between them. CDR3 DNA: TGTGCCAGCAGGAACGGACAGTTGATCTCTGGGGCCAACGTCCTGACTTTC. Protein: CASRNGQLISGANVLTF.

This clonotype was counted between two and nine times. The rearrangement joins TRBV4-2 to TRBJ2-7, with D perhaps matching TRBD2 (6 bases). This CDR3 comprises 15 residues. Germline V gene lookup returns CDR1 LGHNA and CDR2 YNFKEQ. The germline V and J ends were trimmed by 2 bases and 1 base, with 12 bases remaining between them. CDR3 nucleotide sequence: TGTGCCAGCAGCCAACCCGGGACTTCGTCCTACGAGCAGTACTTC. Protein: CASSQPGTSSYEQYF.